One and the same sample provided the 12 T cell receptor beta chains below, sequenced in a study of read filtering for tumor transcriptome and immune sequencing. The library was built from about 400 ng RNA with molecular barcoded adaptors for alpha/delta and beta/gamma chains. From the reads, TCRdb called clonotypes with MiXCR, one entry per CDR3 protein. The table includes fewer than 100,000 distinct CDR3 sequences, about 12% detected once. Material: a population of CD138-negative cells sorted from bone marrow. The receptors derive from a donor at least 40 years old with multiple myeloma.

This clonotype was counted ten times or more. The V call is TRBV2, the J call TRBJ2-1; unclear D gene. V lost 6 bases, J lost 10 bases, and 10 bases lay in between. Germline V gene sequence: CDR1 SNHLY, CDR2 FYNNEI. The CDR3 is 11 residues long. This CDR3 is CASRYAAEQFF. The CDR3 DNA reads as TGTGCCAGCAGATACGCGGCGGAGCAGTTCTTC.

This CDR3 is CASTFFPGPENTGELFF. Here the CDR3 DNA reads TGTGCCAGCACCTTTTTTCCGGGGCCAGAGAACACCGGGGAGCTGTTTTTT. The chain links TRBV7-2 to TRBJ2-2; D may match TRBD1 or TRBD2 (5 bases each). This CDR3 has 17 residues. The V gene lost 7 bases and the J gene lost 1 base, with 19 bases spanning the gap. CDR1 SGHTA and CDR2 FQGNSA come from the germline V gene.

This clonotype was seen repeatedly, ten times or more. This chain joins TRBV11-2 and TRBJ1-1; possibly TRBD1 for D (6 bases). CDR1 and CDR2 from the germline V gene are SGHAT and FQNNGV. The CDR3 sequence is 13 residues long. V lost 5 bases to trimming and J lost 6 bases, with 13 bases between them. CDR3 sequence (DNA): TGTGCCAGCAGCGCCCCGGGGGGCGCTGAAGCTTTCTTT. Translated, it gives CASSAPGGAEAFF.

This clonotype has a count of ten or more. The CDR3 loop reads CASSYPLAGDPEQYF. As DNA, the CDR3 is TGTGCCAGCAGCTATCCACTAGCGGGAGATCCGGAGCAGTACTTC. The genes are TRBV7-9 and TRBJ2-7; 11 bases fit TRBD2. The junction had 9 bases not matched to a gene; V was cut back by 4 bases and J by 7 bases. Germline CDR1 and CDR2: SEHNR and FQNEAQ (reference sequence). This CDR3 is built from 15 residues. Variable domain in full (rest from reference TRBV7-9 and TRBJ2-7): DTGVSQNPRHKITKRGQNVTFRCDPISEHNRLYWYRQTLGQGPEFLTYFQNEAQLEKSRLLSDRFSAERPKGSFSTLEIQRTEQGDSAMYLCASSYPLAGDPEQYFGPGTRLTVT.

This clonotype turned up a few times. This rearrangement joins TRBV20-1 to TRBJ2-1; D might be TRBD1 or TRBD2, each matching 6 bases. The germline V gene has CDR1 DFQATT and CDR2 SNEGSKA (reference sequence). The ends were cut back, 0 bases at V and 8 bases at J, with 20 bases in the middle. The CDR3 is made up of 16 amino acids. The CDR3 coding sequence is TGCAGTGCTAGAGAGGGGGGCCGGGCAGCAAGAGATGAGCAGTTCTTC. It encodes CSAREGGRAARDEQFF.

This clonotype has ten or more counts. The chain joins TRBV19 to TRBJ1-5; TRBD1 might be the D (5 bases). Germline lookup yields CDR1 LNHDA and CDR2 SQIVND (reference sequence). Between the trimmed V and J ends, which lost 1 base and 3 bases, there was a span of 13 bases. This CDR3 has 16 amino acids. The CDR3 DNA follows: TGTGCCAGTAGTATAGTCACGAAGGGGCCCAATCAGCCCCAGCATTTT. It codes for CASSIVTKGPNQPQHF.

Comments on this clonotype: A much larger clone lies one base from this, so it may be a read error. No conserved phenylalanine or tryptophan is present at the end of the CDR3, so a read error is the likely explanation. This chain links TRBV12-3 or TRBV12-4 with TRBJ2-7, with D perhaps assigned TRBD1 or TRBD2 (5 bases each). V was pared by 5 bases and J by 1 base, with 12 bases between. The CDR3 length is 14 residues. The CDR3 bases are TGTGCCAGCAGTCAGAGGGGATTATCCTACGAGCAGTACCTC. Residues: CASSQRGLSYEQYL.

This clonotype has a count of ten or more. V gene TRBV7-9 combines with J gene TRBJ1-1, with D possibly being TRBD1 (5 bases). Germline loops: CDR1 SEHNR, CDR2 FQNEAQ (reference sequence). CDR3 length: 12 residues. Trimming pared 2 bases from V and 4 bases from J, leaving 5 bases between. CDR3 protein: CASSLTGTEAFF. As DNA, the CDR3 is TGTGCCAGCAGCTTAACAGGCACTGAAGCTTTCTTT.

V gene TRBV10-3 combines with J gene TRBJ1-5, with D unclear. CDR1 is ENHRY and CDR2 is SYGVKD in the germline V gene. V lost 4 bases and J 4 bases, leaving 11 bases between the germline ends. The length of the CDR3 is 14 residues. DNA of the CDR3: TGTGCCATCAGTGGTGAGGTCTTAAATCAGCCCCAGCATTTT. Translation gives CAISGEVLNQPQHF.

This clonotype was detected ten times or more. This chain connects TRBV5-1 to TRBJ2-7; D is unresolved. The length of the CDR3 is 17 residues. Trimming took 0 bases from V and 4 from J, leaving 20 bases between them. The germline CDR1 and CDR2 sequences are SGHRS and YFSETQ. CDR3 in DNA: TGCGCCAGCAGCTTGGGACCGGGTGGCAGGCCCCTATACGAGCAGTACTTC. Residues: CASSLGPGGRPLYEQYF.

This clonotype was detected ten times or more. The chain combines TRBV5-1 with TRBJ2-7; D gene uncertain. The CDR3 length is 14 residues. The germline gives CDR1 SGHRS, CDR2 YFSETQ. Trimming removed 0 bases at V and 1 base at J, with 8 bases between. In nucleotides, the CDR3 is TGCGCCAGCAGCTTGGGACAAGGATCCTACGAGCAGTACTTC. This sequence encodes CASSLGQGSYEQYF.

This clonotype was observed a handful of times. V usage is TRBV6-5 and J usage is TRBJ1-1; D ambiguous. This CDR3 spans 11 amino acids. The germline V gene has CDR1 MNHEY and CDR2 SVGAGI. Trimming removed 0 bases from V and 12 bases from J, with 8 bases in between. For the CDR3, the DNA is TGTGCCAGCAGTTACTCCGGGAGGACTTTCTTT. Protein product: CASSYSGRTFF.